This T cell receptor beta chain emerged from a study of OX40 agonist ivuxolimab in advanced cancers. As for the study in general: Patients received the agonistic anti-OX40 (CD134) antibody ivuxolimab.

General study points: Some nonresponders also had low normalized T-cell clonal expansion.

Clones were read by immunoSEQ multiplex PCR, and TCRdb kept only the in-frame ones, dropping some. The table lists about 25,000 clones, 80% to 90% of them singletons. As concerns this clone: Its antigen is as yet unknown.

CDR3 length: 12 residues. The ends were cut back, 5 bases at V and 2 bases at J, with 8 bases in the middle. In germline, CDR1 is SGHKS, CDR2 YYEKEE (reference sequence). Patients were ineligible given autoimmune disease history or systemic immunosuppression. The sample consisted of CD4+ or CD8+ T cells sorted from blood, taken in a trial of the OX40 agonist ivuxolimab. The chain employs TRBV5-5 and TRBJ2-7, with D perhaps assigned TRBD1 or TRBD2 (5 bases each). The source is an adult with an advanced solid tumor such as melanoma, head and neck, liver or kidney cancer. Here the CDR3 reads CASSWDAYEQYF. As DNA, the CDR3 is TGTGCCAGCAGTTGGGACGCCTACGAGCAGTACTTC.